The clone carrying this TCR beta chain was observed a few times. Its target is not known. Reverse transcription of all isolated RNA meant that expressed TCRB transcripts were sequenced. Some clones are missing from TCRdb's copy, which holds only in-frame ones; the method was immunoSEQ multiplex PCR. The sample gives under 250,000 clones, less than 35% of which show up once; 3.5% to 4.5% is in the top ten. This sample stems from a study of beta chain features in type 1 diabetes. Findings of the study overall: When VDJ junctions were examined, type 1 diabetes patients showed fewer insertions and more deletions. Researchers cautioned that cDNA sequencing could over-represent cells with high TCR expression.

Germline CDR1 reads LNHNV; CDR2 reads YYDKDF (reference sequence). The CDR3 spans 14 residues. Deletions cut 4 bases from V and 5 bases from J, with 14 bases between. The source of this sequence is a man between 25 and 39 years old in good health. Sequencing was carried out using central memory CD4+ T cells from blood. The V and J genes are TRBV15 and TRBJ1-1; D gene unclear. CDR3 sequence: CATSTDARTTEAFF. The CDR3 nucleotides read TGTGCCACCAGCACGGACGCGAGAACAACTGAAGCTTTCTTT.